These T cell receptor beta chains were read from a single sample in a study of blood T cell repertoires in COVID-19. Libraries were prepared by immunoSEQ multiplex PCR; TCRdb keeps only in-frame clonotypes and omits some of them. The repertoire holds about 240,000 clones, around 87% seen once, with 9.5% to 13% in the top ten. Sequenced material: peripheral blood. These receptors came from a woman in her forties or fifties with COVID-19, enrolled during active disease. Each CDR3 is given without its conserved first and last residue. The D gene is left open where the match is weak. Not all rows give a size; the values are once, few, many and, for expanded clones, a class.

.	.	11	TRBV30	ASLRSTAPEQF
TRBD1	.	14	TRBV11-2	ASSIGQGRVKNIQY
.	few	12	TRBV28	ASSLRGAIEKLF
.	once	11	TRBV5-1	ASSLASSDTQY
TRBD1	.	12	TRBV27	ASSSTGTGYGYT
TRBD1	.	14	TRBV25-1	ASSGFLTGRNSPLH
.	.	15	TRBV6-4	ASSDSLREGPGNTIY
.	few	12	TRBV5-5	ASSLNGGNSPLH
.	few	12	TRBV14	ASSQVRGWTEAF
TRBD1	.	14	TRBV7-7	ASSLARDRDHNEQF
.	.	12	TRBV6-5	ASSYHRSDTEAF
TRBD1	few	13	TRBV11-2	ASSKAGGATDTQY
TRBD1	.	13	TRBV24-1	ATSDTRDRQETQY
TRBD1	.	12	TRBV7-7	ASSSLGQGGTQY
TRBD1	.	13	TRBV25-1	ASSDPTGLSNEQF
.	.	11	TRBV6-2/TRBV6-3	ASSYEQGGTQY
.	.	17	TRBV19	ASSSRGGWGVLNTGELF
.	.	14	TRBV7-8	ASRSGGQVPYGTQY
TRBD1	.	15	TRBV11-2	ASSPSSPGTAPYGYT
TRBD2	.	17	TRBV7-2	ASSLVGPGPSGRTDTQY
TRBD1	.	13	TRBV28	ASSLEAGGRQPQH
TRBD1	once	14	TRBV14	ASSQPGTGFYSPLH